These 6 T cell receptor beta chains share one sample of origin, sequenced in a study of cytomegalovirus exposure and HLA in healthy donors. The PCR contained 60 Vbeta and 13 Jbeta primers. Using immunoSEQ multiplex PCR, the repertoire was profiled, and TCRdb retains in-frame clones only, with some absent. In the table there are roughly 45,000 clones, 51% of which are singletons. Sample: PBMCs. The receptors here all came from a man aged 55 to 70 in good health and CMV-seronegative.

This clone was counted between two and nine times. The chain uses TRBV28 and TRBJ2-5; D not certain. The CDR3 has 15 amino acids. Trimming shortened V by 5 bases and J by 5 bases, and 18 bases separated the two germline ends. Per the germline V gene, CDR1 is MDHEN and CDR2 is SYDVKM. DNA for the CDR3: TGTGCCAGCAGTCAAGCATTGATCTTCGGGGAGACCCAGTACTTC. Translated, it gives CASSQALIFGETQYF. Based on the CDR3 plus reference TRBV28 and TRBJ2-5, the full variable domain is DVKVTQSSRYLVKRTGEKVFLECVQDMDHENMFWYRQDPGLGLRLIYFSYDVKMKEKGDIPEGYSVSREKKERFSLILESASTNQTSMYLCASSQALIFGETQYFGPGTRLLVL.

The CDR3 DNA reads as TGTGCCAGCTCACCACCAGCGGTGGGCACTGAAGCTTTCTTT. Translation gives CASSPPAVGTEAFF. The chain recombines TRBV18 with TRBJ1-1; the D is unclear. Germline V gene lookup returns CDR1 KGHSH and CDR2 LQKENI. Trimming left V 0 bases short and J 4 bases short, with 9 bases between. CDR3 length equals 14 residues.

In its sample, this clone was seen once. The chain links TRBV7-8 to TRBJ2-7, with D unclear. Germline V gene data show CDR1 as SGHVS and CDR2 as FQNEAQ. V shed 1 base and J shed 2 bases, with 6 bases lying between them. CDR3 size: 13 residues. The CDR3 DNA sequence: TGTGCCAGCAGCTTAGACTCTACCTACGAGCAGTACTTC. Translated: CASSLDSTYEQYF.

This clone was detected only a few times. CDR3 region: CSVGLAVNTDTQYF. CDR3 DNA sequence: TGCAGCGTCGGACTAGCGGTTAACACAGATACGCAGTATTTT. V is TRBV29-1 and J is TRBJ2-3, with TRBD2 matching 10 bases. CDR1 is SQVTM and CDR2 is ANQGSEA in the germline V gene. V lost 6 bases, J lost 2 bases, and 5 bases stayed unmatched. The CDR3 is made up of 14 amino acids.

Here the CDR3 reads CASSDEGALRGYTF. As DNA, the CDR3 is TGTGCCAGCAGTGACGAGGGGGCCTTGCGGGGCTACACCTTC. This sequence joins TRBV25-1 and TRBJ1-2; 7 positions agree with TRBD1. CDR3 length: 14 residues. Trimming took 3 bases from V and 8 from J; bases not matched to a gene: 9. Germline values: CDR1 MGHDK, CDR2 SYGVNS.

The table lists this clone with a few counts. J is TRBJ2-7 and V is TRBV5-1; TRBD1 matches at 7 bases. The CDR3 spans 14 residues. V was clipped by 5 bases and J by 5 bases; unmatched bases: 10. Germline assignment: CDR1 SGHRS and CDR2 YFSETQ. The CDR3 DNA reads as TGCGCCAGCAGGCCCGTTACAGGGGCCGACGAGCAGTACTTC. Encoded protein: CASRPVTGADEQYF.